The 23 T cell receptor beta chains given below trace back to one sample, sequenced in a study of blood T cell repertoires in COVID-19. The repertoire was sequenced with immunoSEQ multiplex PCR; TCRdb's copy has only in-frame clones and lacks some. The sample has tens of thousands of clones; around 80% are singletons. The sample taken for sequencing was peripheral blood. The receptors derive from a man of 80 years or more with active or convalescent COVID-19.

The chain uses TRBV6-6 and TRBJ1-1; possibly TRBD1 for D (5 bases). The V gene's germline CDR1 is MNHNY and CDR2 SVGAGI (reference sequence). The CDR3 is made up of 14 amino acids. Trimming left V 6 bases short and J 0 bases short, with 11 bases between. CDR3 loop: CASRDGGLNTEAFF. The CDR3 nucleotides read TGTGCCAGCAGGGACGGGGGTTTGAACACTGAAGCTTTCTTT.

This rearrangement joins TRBV5-1 to TRBJ1-6; maybe TRBD1 (5 bases). The CDR3 length is 14 residues. Trimming took off 1 base at V and 10 bases at J, with 12 bases between the two ends. CDR1 SGHRS and CDR2 YFSETQ come from the germline V gene. CDR3 coding DNA: TGCGCCAGCAGCTTGTGGCAGGGAAACTCACCCCTCCACTTT. Its protein product is CASSLWQGNSPLHF.

The chain has TRBV5-4 and TRBJ1-1; 8 positions match TRBD1. V lost 3 bases to trimming and J lost 8 bases; unmatched junction nucleotides: 6. The CDR3 is 13 amino acids. Germline V gene lookup returns CDR1 SGHNT and CDR2 YYREEE (reference sequence). The CDR3 is CASSSVSGGEAFF. The CDR3 bases are TGTGCCAGCAGCTCTGTTTCAGGGGGCGAAGCTTTCTTT.

The CDR3 is CASSYRTNRLETQYF. CDR3 nucleotides: TGTGCCAGCAGCTACCGGACTAACCGGCTAGAGACCCAGTACTTC. The V gene is TRBV7-8, the J gene TRBJ2-5, with a possible D match to TRBD2 (6 bases). Looked up from germline, CDR1 is SGHVS and CDR2 is FQNEAQ. V was clipped by 4 bases and J by 4 bases, with 16 bases between them. This CDR3 has 15 amino acids. The whole variable domain, filled in from reference TRBV7-8 and TRBJ2-5, reads GAGVSQSPRYKVAKRGQDVALRCDPISGHVSLFWYQQALGQGPEFLTYFQNEAQLDKSGLPSDRFFAERPEGSVSTLKIQRTQQEDSAVYLCASSYRTNRLETQYFGPGTRLLVL.

The rearrangement uses TRBV5-4 and TRBJ2-1, with TRBD1 identical over 8 bases. Germline V gene lookup returns CDR1 SGHNT and CDR2 YYREEE (reference sequence). The V segment lost 4 bases and the J segment 0 bases; nucleotides outside the gene matches: 9. This CDR3 has 17 amino acids. The CDR3 spells CASSTKRTGGSYNEQFF. DNA for the CDR3: TGTGCCAGCAGCACGAAACGAACAGGGGGCTCCTACAATGAGCAGTTCTTC. The whole variable domain, remainder taken from reference TRBV5-4 and TRBJ2-1, is ETGVTQSPTHLIKTRGQQVTLRCSSQSGHNTVSWYQQALGQGPQFIFQYYREEENGRGNFPPRFSGLQFPNYSSELNVNALELDDSALYLCASSTKRTGGSYNEQFFGPGTRLTVL.

The CDR3 sequence: CSAKGDEAQHF. The CDR3 nucleotides are TGCAGTGCTAAGGGGGACGAGGCCCAGCATTTT. This chain links TRBV20-1 with TRBJ1-5; tentative D call: TRBD1 (6 bases). This CDR3 has 11 amino acids. V was trimmed by 4 bases and J by 11 bases, leaving 12 bases between them. Germline V CDR1 and CDR2: DFQATT, SNEGSKA (reference sequence).

CDR3 DNA: TGTGCCAGCAGCCCCCGGCTTAGCGGGGGGCTGGGTGAGCAGTTCTTC. This sequence encodes CASSPRLSGGLGEQFF. The chain joins TRBV9 to TRBJ2-1; 10 nucleotides agree with TRBD2. CDR3 length: 16 amino acids. Germline V gene lookup returns CDR1 SGDLS and CDR2 YYNGEE. After removal of 4 bases from V and 9 bases from J, the junction contained 13 bases not matched to a gene.

The chain uses TRBV19 and TRBJ2-2, with a weak D call TRBD2 (7 bases). Germline V CDR1 and CDR2: LNHDA, SQIVND (reference sequence). This CDR3 is built from 13 residues. V shed 9 bases and J shed 5 bases, with 13 bases lying between them. CDR3 in amino acids: CASHGGRTGELFF. CDR3 nucleotide sequence: TGTGCCAGCCACGGGGGGCGTACCGGGGAGCTGTTTTTT.

This clone has only one observation. V gene TRBV19 combines with J gene TRBJ1-4; maybe TRBD1 (5 bases). CDR3 length: 15 residues. V lost 3 bases, J lost 3 bases, and 11 bases lay in between. Germline-derived CDR1 and CDR2 are LNHDA and SQIVND (reference sequence). The CDR3: CASSMLTASNEKLFF. CDR3 bases: TGTGCCAGTAGTATGTTGACAGCTTCTAATGAAAAACTGTTTTTT.

The rearrangement joins TRBV24-1 to TRBJ2-6; TRBD1 matches at 8 bases. The length of the CDR3 is 19 residues. V was pared by 3 bases and J by 2 bases, with 11 bases of the junction left unmatched. Germline V gene sequence: CDR1 KGHDR, CDR2 SFDVKD. CDR3: CATSDRTGRIGPGANVLTF. CDR3 bases: TGTGCCACCAGTGATCGGACAGGGAGAATAGGCCCTGGGGCCAACGTCCTGACTTTC.

The rearrangement links TRBV28 to TRBJ2-3; D remains ambiguous. The ends were cut back, 3 bases at V and 6 bases at J, with 4 bases in the middle. The CDR3 extends over 11 amino acids. CDR1 MDHEN and CDR2 SYDVKM come from the germline V gene. CDR3 loop: CASSFHDTQYF. In DNA, the CDR3 is TGTGCCAGCAGTTTCCATGATACGCAGTATTTT.

This chain uses TRBV11-2 with TRBJ2-2; 8 bases map to TRBD1. The V gene's germline CDR1 is SGHAT and CDR2 FQNNGV. The CDR3 covers 15 residues. J gave up 5 bases and V 1 base, and 3 bases lay outside the gene matches. This chain's CDR3 is CASSLGTGRTGELFF. The DNA of the CDR3 is TGTGCCAGCAGCTTAGGGACAGGGAGGACCGGGGAGCTGTTTTTT.

The chain carries TRBV29-1 and TRBJ1-1; TRBD1 aligns across 7 bases. Losses at the gene ends were 7 bases for V and 5 bases for J; bases not matched to a gene: 7. CDR3 size: 12 residues. In germline, CDR1 is SQVTM, CDR2 ANQGSEA. The CDR3 is CSGDRVVTEAFF. CDR3 DNA: TGCAGCGGTGACAGGGTAGTTACTGAAGCTTTCTTT.

The chain recombines TRBV3-1 (or the pseudogene TRBV3-2) with TRBJ1-3, with D perhaps TRBD1 (6 bases). From germline, CDR1 is LGHDT and CDR2 YNNKEL (reference sequence). This CDR3 region has 15 residues. Trimming cost V 5 bases and J 3 bases, with 14 bases left between them. The DNA of the CDR3 is TGTGCCAGCAGCTCGCGGGGGGCGGTTGGAAACACCATATATTTT. This gives the protein CASSSRGAVGNTIYF.

This clone was observed a few times. The V gene is TRBV9, the J gene TRBJ1-4; 10 positions match TRBD1. J was trimmed by 8 bases and V by 3 bases; bases with no gene match: 4. The CDR3 covers 14 residues. CDR1 is SGDLS, CDR2 YYNGEE, per germline. The CDR3 protein is CASSAGQGREKLFF. CDR3 in DNA: TGTGCCAGCAGCGCGGGACAGGGGCGGGAAAAACTGTTTTTT.

The chain has TRBV2 and TRBJ1-5, with D perhaps TRBD1 (5 bases). Trimming took 6 bases from V and 4 from J, leaving 16 bases between them. The germline V gene encodes CDR1 SNHLY and CDR2 FYNNEI. The CDR3 loop spans 15 amino acids. This CDR3 reads CASSPNGGGNQPQHF. The CDR3 bases are TGTGCCAGCAGCCCTAATGGGGGGGGGAATCAGCCCCAGCATTTT.

This clone was counted only a few times. The chain has TRBV7-9 and TRBJ2-7, with 10 bases aligning to TRBD1. The J segment lost 2 bases and the V segment lost 1 base, leaving 2 bases of the junction unmatched. CDR1 and CDR2 from the germline V gene are SEHNR and FQNEAQ (reference sequence). There are 15 residues in the CDR3. CDR3 DNA: TGTGCCAGCAGCTTAGAGGGACAGGGGACCTACGAGCAGTACTTC. This codes for CASSLEGQGTYEQYF.

The chain couples TRBV2 to TRBJ1-1; 8 bases map to TRBD1. The CDR3 contains 15 residues. The V gene end was trimmed by 6 bases and the J gene end by 4 bases; junction bases not matched to a gene: 10. The germline V gene encodes CDR1 SNHLY and CDR2 FYNNEI. CDR3 nucleotides: TGTGCCAGCAGGCCGTCCAGGGGGCGAATCACTGAAGCTTTCTTT. It translates to CASRPSRGRITEAFF.

The chain employs TRBV6-5 and TRBJ2-7, with D possibly TRBD1 on 6 matching bases. Trimming left V 6 bases short and J 2 bases short, with 14 bases between. CDR3 length: 14 residues. Germline V gives CDR1 MNHEY, CDR2 SVGAGI. The DNA for the CDR3 is TGTGCCAGCAGCCAGGACAGATTTCCCTACGAGCAGTACTTC. Its protein product is CASSQDRFPYEQYF.

The chain is built from TRBV9 and TRBJ2-3; 7 bases match TRBD1. Losses at the gene ends were 4 bases for V and 5 bases for J; bases not matched to a gene: 13. The CDR3 totals 16 residues. CDR1 and CDR2 from the germline V gene are SGDLS and YYNGEE. The CDR3 here is CASSHLEGASGDTQYF. The DNA for the CDR3 is TGTGCCAGCAGCCATTTAGAGGGGGCGTCCGGAGATACGCAGTATTTT.

This chain links TRBV19 with TRBJ1-4; 10 nucleotides match TRBD1. Germline CDR1 reads LNHDA; CDR2 reads SQIVND (reference sequence). J was trimmed by 7 bases and V by 10 bases; bases with no gene match: 6. This CDR3 contains 13 residues. The CDR3: CATRDRGGEKLFF. The DNA for the CDR3 is TGTGCCACAAGGGACAGGGGCGGTGAAAAACTGTTTTTT.

The rearrangement joins TRBV7-8 to TRBJ1-6; D remains unclear. The CDR3 is 17 residues long. V was clipped by 2 bases and J by 0 bases, with 11 bases between them. Germline CDR1 reads SGHVS; CDR2 reads FQNEAQ. This chain's CDR3 is CASSLNRRSSYNSPLHF. For the CDR3, the DNA is TGTGCCAGCAGCTTAAACAGAAGAAGCTCCTATAATTCACCCCTCCACTTT.

DNA of the CDR3: TGCGCCAGCAGTGAGTCGGCGGGAGTACGCTACGAGCAGTACTTC. This translates into CASSESAGVRYEQYF. This chain uses TRBV10-2 with TRBJ2-7, with 7 bases lining up with TRBD2. The CDR3 has 15 amino acids. Germline V CDR1 and CDR2: WSHSY, SAAADI. V was clipped by 0 bases and J by 3 bases; unmatched bases: 5.